Ten or more counts support the clone carrying this TCR beta chain. Germline assignment: CDR1 KGHSH and CDR2 LQKENI. This CDR3 is built from 14 residues. Trimming cost V 3 bases and J 6 bases; bases outside gene matches: 6. Time point noted: newly diagnosed GD, antithyroid drugs for less than 3 months. There was RNA extracted from PBMCs, and the TCR library was made from it. Each of the patients was recruited from an endocrinology department situated in Xi'an, China. Tubes containing EDTA received approximately 8.7 milliliters of drawn peripheral blood. The data are from a study of regulatory T cells in long-lasting Graves disease. Arm-PCR of CDR3 regions with iRepertoire HTBI primers generated TCR beta libraries. TCRdb analysed the multiplex PCR reads with MiXCR anew, one entry per CDR3 protein. Of 400,000 to 450,000 distinct CDR3 sequences listed, approximately 16% are singletons. These data were also filed under a second study, of T cells in Graves' hyperthyroidism and ophthalmopathy. This second study says: Recently diagnosed hyperthyroidism of less than 2 months' duration affected patients aged 18 to 65. It was uncontrolled infection, other autoimmune disease, pregnancy or lactation that excluded patients.

The input for sequencing was peripheral blood mononuclear cells (PBMCs), taken at new diagnosis, from a patient treated with antithyroid drugs. The sequence was collected from a woman aged 30 to 39 with Graves disease. The genes are TRBV18 and TRBJ2-3; 7 nucleotides match TRBD1. CDR3 DNA sequence: TGTGCCAGCTCACCCCTCGACAGGGAGGATACGCAGTATTTT. This gives the protein CASSPLDREDTQYF.